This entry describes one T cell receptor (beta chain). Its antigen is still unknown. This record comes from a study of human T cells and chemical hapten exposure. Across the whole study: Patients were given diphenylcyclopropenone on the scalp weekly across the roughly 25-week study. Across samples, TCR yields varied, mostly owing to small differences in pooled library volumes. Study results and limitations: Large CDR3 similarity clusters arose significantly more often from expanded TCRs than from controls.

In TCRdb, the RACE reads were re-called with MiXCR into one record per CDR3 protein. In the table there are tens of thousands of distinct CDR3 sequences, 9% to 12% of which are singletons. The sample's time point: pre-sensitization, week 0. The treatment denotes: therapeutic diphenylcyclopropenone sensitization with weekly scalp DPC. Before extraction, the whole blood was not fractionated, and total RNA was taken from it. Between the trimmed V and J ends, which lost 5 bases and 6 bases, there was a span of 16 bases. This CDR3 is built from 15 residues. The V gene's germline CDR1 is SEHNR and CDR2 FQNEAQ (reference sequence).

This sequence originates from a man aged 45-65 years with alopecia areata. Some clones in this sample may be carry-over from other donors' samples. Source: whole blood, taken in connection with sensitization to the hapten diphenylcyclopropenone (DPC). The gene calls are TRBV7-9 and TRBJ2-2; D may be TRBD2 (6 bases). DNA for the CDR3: TGTGCCAGCAGCCCTAAGGAGGGACTTTCCGGGGAGCTGTTTTTT. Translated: CASSPKEGLSGELFF.